The rows below give T cell receptor beta chains drawn from one sample of a study of blood T cell repertoires in COVID-19. The protocol was immunoSEQ multiplex PCR, while the TCRdb copy is restricted to in-frame clones and leaves out a portion. The table lists about 23,000 clones, about 80% of them singletons. The sequenced sample consisted of peripheral blood. The receptor source for this set is a man in his 70s with acute or convalescent COVID-19. Both conserved end residues are part of each CDR3. The D gene is left open where the match is weak. Clone size appears in some rows only: once, few, many, or a class for an expanded clone.

D gene,clone size,V gene,J gene,CDR3 DNA,CDR3 protein
TRBD1,NA,TRBV19,TRBJ2-6,TGTGCCAGTAGTACCACAGGGGCCGGGGCCAACGTCCTGACTTTC,CASSTTGAGANVLTF
NA,NA,TRBV28,TRBJ1-1,TGTGCCAGCAGTTTACCCGGACAGAACACTGAAGCTTTCTTT,CASSLPGQNTEAFF
NA,NA,TRBV5-1,TRBJ2-2,TGCGCCAGCAGCTTGGCCCTAATTACAGGGACCGGGGAGCTGTTTTTT,CASSLALITGTGELFF
NA,once,TRBV5-4,TRBJ2-3,TGTGCCAGCAGCACTCGGGACTCAGATACGCAGTATTTT,CASSTRDSDTQYF
NA,NA,TRBV15,TRBJ2-7,TGTGCCACCAGCAGAGGCCTAAATAGTTACAGTTACGAGCAGTACTTC,CATSRGLNSYSYEQYF
NA,NA,TRBV5-6,TRBJ1-2,TGTGCCAGCAGCCAGACACGGAGGGATGGCTACACCTTC,CASSQTRRDGYTF
NA,once,TRBV9,TRBJ2-1,TGTGCCAGCAGCGGACAGGAGCCCGTATACAATGAGCAGTTCTTC,CASSGQEPVYNEQFF
TRBD1,few,TRBV18,TRBJ1-3,TGTGCCAGCTCACCAAGAGGAATCCAGGGGGTCACTGGAAACACCATATATTTT,CASSPRGIQGVTGNTIYF
TRBD2,NA,TRBV4-2,TRBJ2-3,TGTGCCAGCAGCCAAGATAGACTAGCGGGAGGTGAAGATACGCAGTATTTT,CASSQDRLAGGEDTQYF
NA,NA,TRBV11-2,TRBJ1-3,TGTGCCAGCAGCTCGAGTCCGGGAAACACCATATATTTT,CASSSSPGNTIYF
TRBD1,NA,TRBV11-2,TRBJ2-2,TGTGCCAGCAGCTCCACAACAGGGGTTGCCACCGGGGAGCTGTTTTTT,CASSSTTGVATGELFF
TRBD1,NA,TRBV18,TRBJ1-5,TGTGCCAGCTCGCTCGACAGGGAACAGCCCCAGCATTTT,CASSLDREQPQHF
TRBD1,NA,TRBV4-1,TRBJ2-1,TGCGCCAGCAGCTGGGACAGGGTATCCTACAATGAGCAGTTCTTC,CASSWDRVSYNEQFF
NA,NA,TRBV7-3,TRBJ2-2,TGTGCCAGCGGAGACAGGAACACCGGGGAGCTGTTTTTT,CASGDRNTGELFF
NA,few,TRBV20-1,TRBJ1-2,TGCAGTGCTAGTACGACACAAGTAGGCTATGGCTACACCTTC,CSASTTQVGYGYTF
NA,NA,TRBV5-4,TRBJ2-5,TGTGCCAGCAGCTTGGAAATCGCCGCGTCGGAGACCCAGTACTTC,CASSLEIAASETQYF
NA,NA,TRBV6-6,TRBJ1-2,TGTGCCAGCAGTGGACCCGGGACAAACATAGGTGGCTACACCTTC,CASSGPGTNIGGYTF
NA,NA,TRBV5-1,TRBJ2-5,TGCGCCAGCAGCCCCCGACAGAGAGAGACCCAGTACTTC,CASSPRQRETQYF
NA,few,TRBV6-1,TRBJ1-3,TGTGCCAGCAGTGGACCGGCGGGGGGCTGGAGTGGAAACACCATATATTTT,CASSGPAGGWSGNTIYF
TRBD2,few,TRBV2,TRBJ2-7,TGTGCCAGCAGTGTGAGGCTAGCGGCTTTCTACGAGCAGTACTTC,CASSVRLAAFYEQYF
NA,NA,TRBV30,TRBJ2-6,TGTGCCGAAGGTGGGGGACTCTCCGGGGCCAACGTCCTGACTTTC,CAEGGGLSGANVLTF
NA,NA,TRBV28,TRBJ1-4,TGTGCCAGCAGTTTATCCCCAGGGGACGGTAAACTGTTTTTT,CASSLSPGDGKLFF
TRBD1,NA,TRBV6-5,TRBJ1-1,TGTGCCAGCAGAACAGGGGTGGGCACTGAAGCTTTCTTT,CASRTGVGTEAFF
TRBD1,NA,TRBV19,TRBJ1-5,TGTGCCAGTAGTTCCGACAGGGTGGGGAATCAGCCCCAGCATTTT,CASSSDRVGNQPQHF